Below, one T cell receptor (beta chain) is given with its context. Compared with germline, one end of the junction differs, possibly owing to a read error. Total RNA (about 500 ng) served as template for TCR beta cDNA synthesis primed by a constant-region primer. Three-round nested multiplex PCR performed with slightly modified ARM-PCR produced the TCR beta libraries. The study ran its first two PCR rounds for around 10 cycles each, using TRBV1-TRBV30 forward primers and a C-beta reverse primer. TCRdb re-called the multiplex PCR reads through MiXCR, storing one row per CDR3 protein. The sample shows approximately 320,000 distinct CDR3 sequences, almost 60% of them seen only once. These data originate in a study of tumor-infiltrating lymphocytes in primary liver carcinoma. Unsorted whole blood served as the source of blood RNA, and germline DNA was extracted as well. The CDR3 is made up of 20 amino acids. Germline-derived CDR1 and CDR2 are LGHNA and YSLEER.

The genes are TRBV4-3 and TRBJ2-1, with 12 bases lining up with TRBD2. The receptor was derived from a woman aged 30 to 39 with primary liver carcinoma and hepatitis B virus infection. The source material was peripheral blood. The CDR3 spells CVSSQDTRLAGGPIYNEQLF. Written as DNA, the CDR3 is TGCGTCAGCAGCCAAGATACGCGCCTAGCGGGAGGGCCCATTTACAATGAGCAGTTATTC.